A single sample gave rise to the 18 T cell receptor beta chains below, sequenced in a study of cytomegalovirus exposure and HLA in healthy donors. Vbeta (60) and Jbeta (13) primers were used in the PCR. The assay was immunoSEQ multiplex PCR, and TCRdb's table has in-frame clones only and misses some. The sample lists some 110,000 clones, about 70% occurring once. The sample consisted of PBMCs. Source of these receptors: a woman in her thirties in good health and CMV-seronegative.

The V call is TRBV5-1, the J call TRBJ1-1, with TRBD1 matching over 7 bases. CDR1 is SGHRS and CDR2 is YFSETQ in the germline V gene. This CDR3 has 17 amino acids. The junction had 10 bases not matched to a gene; V was cut back by 0 bases and J by 2 bases. CDR3 loop: CASSLAGTAGFNTEAFF. Written as DNA, the CDR3 is TGCGCCAGCAGCTTGGCCGGGACAGCAGGGTTTAACACTGAAGCTTTCTTT.

This clone was observed a few times. The V call is TRBV19, the J call TRBJ2-5; D remains unclear. Trimming left V 3 bases short and J 2 bases short, with 7 bases between. Germline-derived CDR1 and CDR2 are LNHDA and SQIVND (reference sequence). This CDR3 has 13 amino acids. The CDR3 bases are TGTGCCAGTAGTATTTCACTGCAAGAGACCCAGTACTTC. It specifies CASSISLQETQYF.

The chain recombines TRBV30 with TRBJ2-3; D perhaps matches TRBD1 (6 bases). CDR1 and CDR2 (germline): GTSNPN, SVGIG (reference sequence). Between the trimmed V and J ends, which lost 3 bases and 7 bases, there was a span of 23 bases. There are 16 residues in the CDR3. CDR3 amino acids: CAWRDYEGESTNTQYF. As DNA, the CDR3 is TGTGCCTGGAGAGATTATGAGGGGGAGAGTACGAATACGCAGTATTTT.

This clone has more than one count but fewer than ten. The rearrangement joins TRBV29-1 to TRBJ2-7; D might be TRBD2 (5 bases). Germline CDR1 SQVTM, CDR2 ANQGSEA. This CDR3 comprises 12 residues. V was trimmed by 1 base and J by 1 base, leaving 5 bases between them. Here the CDR3 DNA reads TGCAGCGTTGAAGGGGAGTCCTACGAGCAGTACTTC. It translates to CSVEGESYEQYF.

The V call is TRBV6-6, the J call TRBJ1-1, with TRBD1 identical over 12 bases. The CDR3 runs to 14 residues. Germline V CDR1 and CDR2: MNHNY, SVGAGI (reference sequence). The trim removed 7 bases at V and 6 bases at J, leaving 6 bases unmatched. This chain's CDR3 is CASIRGQGASEAFF. Written as DNA, the CDR3 is TGTGCCAGCATCAGGGGACAGGGGGCTTCTGAAGCTTTCTTT.

The V and J genes are TRBV13 and TRBJ2-3, with D perhaps matching TRBD2 (6 bases). Deletions cut 2 bases from V and 4 bases from J, with 7 bases between. The length of the CDR3 is 13 residues. Germline values: CDR1 PRHDT, CDR2 FYEKMQ (reference sequence). CDR3 sequence reads: CASSLLAADTQYF. In nucleotides, the CDR3 is TGTGCCAGCAGCTTATTAGCGGCAGATACGCAGTATTTT.

This clone turned up a few times. The J gene is TRBJ1-2, the V gene TRBV5-1; D gene ambiguous. Trimming stripped 0 bases from V and 0 bases from J, with 6 bases between. CDR1 and CDR2 (germline): SGHRS, YFSETQ. This CDR3 spans 14 amino acids. CDR3 in DNA: TGCGCCAGCAGCTTGGTGGACTCTAACTATGGCTACACCTTC. It translates to CASSLVDSNYGYTF. The full variable domain, in which reference TRBV5-1 and TRBJ1-2 provide the parts outside the CDR3, is KAGVTQTPRYLIKTRGQQVTLSCSPISGHRSVSWYQQTPGQGLQFLFEYFSETQRNKGNFPGRFSGRQFSNSRSEMNVSTLELGDSALYLCASSLVDSNYGYTFGSGTRLTVV.

Of note for this clone: Additional DNA sequences in this sample encode the identical CDR3. The V and J genes are TRBV5-1 and TRBJ2-3, with 12 bases lining up with TRBD2. V lost 0 bases, J lost 4 bases, and 3 bases stayed unmatched. This CDR3 is built from 16 residues. The germline V gene has CDR1 SGHRS and CDR2 YFSETQ. CDR3 protein: CASSLALAGGADTQYF. The CDR3 DNA sequence: TGCGCCAGCAGCTTGGCTCTAGCGGGAGGGGCAGATACGCAGTATTTT. Variable domain in full (rest from reference TRBV5-1 and TRBJ2-3): KAGVTQTPRYLIKTRGQQVTLSCSPISGHRSVSWYQQTPGQGLQFLFEYFSETQRNKGNFPGRFSGRQFSNSRSEMNVSTLELGDSALYLCASSLALAGGADTQYFGPGTRLTVL.

This sequence joins TRBV9 and TRBJ1-1, with 9 bases fitting TRBD1. Germline CDR1 reads SGDLS; CDR2 reads YYNGEE. The CDR3 is 13 amino acids. Trimming removed 0 bases from V and 8 bases from J; junction bases left unmatched: 2. CDR3 sequence reads: CASSVGGQGEAFF. The CDR3 DNA follows: TGTGCCAGCAGCGTAGGGGGACAGGGAGAAGCTTTCTTT.

This chain links TRBV6-5 with TRBJ1-5; D is possibly TRBD1 (5 bases). The V gene's germline CDR1 is MNHEY and CDR2 SVGAGI. Trimming took off 6 bases at V and 5 bases at J, with 11 bases between the two ends. This CDR3 comprises 13 residues. The CDR3 sequence is CASRGGSDQPQHF. CDR3 nucleotide sequence: TGTGCCAGCAGGGGGGGGTCTGATCAGCCCCAGCATTTT.

The CDR3 DNA reads TGTGCCAGCAGCTTAGGGCAAAGCAATCAGCCCCAGCATTTT. Translating gives CASSLGQSNQPQHF. The rearrangement links TRBV7-9 to TRBJ1-5; D remains unclear. Trimming took off 1 base at V and 1 base at J, with 5 bases between the two ends. Per the germline V gene, CDR1 is SEHNR and CDR2 is FQNEAQ (reference sequence). CDR3 length: 14 residues.

The chain has TRBV27 and TRBJ1-6, with 9 bases matching TRBD1. V lost 3 bases and J lost 6; bases outside the gene matches: 0. The CDR3 has 14 amino acids. From germline, CDR1 is MNHEY and CDR2 SMNVEV (reference sequence). The CDR3 DNA follows: TGTGCCAGCAGTTTGGACAGGGGTAATTCACCCCTCCACTTT. Its translation is CASSLDRGNSPLHF.

The rearrangement joins TRBV4-2 to TRBJ2-1, with 8 bases fitting TRBD2. Germline assignment: CDR1 LGHNA and CDR2 YNFKEQ. The CDR3 has 18 residues. V dropped 0 bases and J dropped 3; count of bases not matched to a gene: 10. Written as DNA, the CDR3 is TGTGCCAGCAGCCAAGATGAGCTCCAAGCGGGAGACTACAATGAGCAGTTCTTC. This gives the protein CASSQDELQAGDYNEQFF.

This clone has just a few counts. V is TRBV15 and J is TRBJ2-5, with TRBD1 matching 8 bases. The germline V gene has CDR1 LNHNV and CDR2 YYDKDF (reference sequence). The CDR3 is 14 residues long. Trimming at V came to 2 bases and at J to 5 bases, leaving 4 bases not matched to a gene. The CDR3 region is CATSRYRGMETQYF. In nucleotides, the CDR3 is TGTGCCACCAGCAGATACAGGGGGATGGAGACCCAGTACTTC.

The chain recombines TRBV4-1 with TRBJ2-1; D possibly corresponds to TRBD1 (7 bases). The V and J ends lost 2 bases and 7 bases respectively, with 18 bases between them. The germline V gene has CDR1 MGHRA and CDR2 YSYEKL. This CDR3 spans 16 amino acids. The CDR3 is CASSQSTGSGGNEQFF. DNA for the CDR3: TGCGCCAGCAGCCAATCGACAGGGAGCGGAGGGAATGAGCAGTTCTTC.

The CDR3 coding sequence is TGCGCCAGCAGCTTGGTTCAGGGCCTGAATGAAAAACTGTTTTTT. This encodes CASSLVQGLNEKLFF. The chain couples TRBV5-1 to TRBJ1-4, with D possibly TRBD1 on 5 matching bases. CDR3 length equals 15 residues. CDR1 and CDR2 (germline): SGHRS, YFSETQ. V gave up 0 bases and J gave up 5 bases, with 11 bases separating them.

This rearrangement joins TRBV6-1 to TRBJ2-2; perhaps TRBD2 as D (5 bases). The CDR3 runs to 13 residues. From germline, CDR1 is MNHNS and CDR2 SASEGT. CDR3 coding DNA: TGTGCTACCGCGGCGGGTCGGACCGGGGAGCTGTTTTTT. It codes for CATAAGRTGELFF.

V gene TRBV7-9 combines with J gene TRBJ2-7, with 7 bases that match TRBD1. CDR3 size: 13 residues. V lost 5 bases and J lost 5; bases outside the gene matches: 6. Germline V gene sequence: CDR1 SEHNR, CDR2 FQNEAQ (reference sequence). CDR3 in DNA: TGTGCCAGCAGCGCCCTGACAGGGAACGAGCAGTACTTC. Its translation: CASSALTGNEQYF. The full variable domain, rest sourced from reference TRBV7-9 and TRBJ2-7, is DTGVSQNPRHKITKRGQNVTFRCDPISEHNRLYWYRQTLGQGPEFLTYFQNEAQLEKSRLLSDRFSAERPKGSFSTLEIQRTEQGDSAMYLCASSALTGNEQYFGPGTRLTVT.